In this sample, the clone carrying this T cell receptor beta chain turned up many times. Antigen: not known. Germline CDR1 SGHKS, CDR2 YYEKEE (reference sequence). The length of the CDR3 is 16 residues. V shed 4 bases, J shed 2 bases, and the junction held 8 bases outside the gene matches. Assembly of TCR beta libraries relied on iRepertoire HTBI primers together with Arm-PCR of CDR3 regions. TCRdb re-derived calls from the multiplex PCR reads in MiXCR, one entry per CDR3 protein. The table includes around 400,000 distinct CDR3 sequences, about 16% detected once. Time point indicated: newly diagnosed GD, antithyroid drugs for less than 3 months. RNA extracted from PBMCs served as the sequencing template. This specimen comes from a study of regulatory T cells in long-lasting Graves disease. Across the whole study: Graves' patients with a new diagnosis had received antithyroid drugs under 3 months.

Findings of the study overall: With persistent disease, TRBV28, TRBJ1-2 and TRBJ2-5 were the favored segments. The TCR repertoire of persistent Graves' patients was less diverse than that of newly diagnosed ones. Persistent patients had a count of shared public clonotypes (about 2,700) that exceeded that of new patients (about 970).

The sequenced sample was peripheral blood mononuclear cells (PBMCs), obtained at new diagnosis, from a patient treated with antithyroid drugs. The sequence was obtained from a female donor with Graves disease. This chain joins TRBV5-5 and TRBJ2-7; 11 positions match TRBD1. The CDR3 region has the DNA TGTGCCAGCAGCGGAGGGAGGACAGGGGGCACCTACGAGCAGTACTTC. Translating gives CASSGGRTGGTYEQYF.